The TCR beta chain described here comes from a study of OX40 agonist ivuxolimab in advanced cancers. V was clipped by 3 bases and J by 4 bases, with 12 bases between them. The CDR3 has 14 residues. Germline CDR1 and CDR2: SNHLY and FYNNEI. Here immunoSEQ multiplex PCR was the method, and the copy in TCRdb shows in-frame clones only, minus some. Found here are 40,000 to 55,000 clones, 85% to 95% of them singletons; the top ten hold approximately 14%. The clonotype comes from an adult with an advanced solid tumor such as melanoma, head and neck, liver or kidney cancer. The sequencing used CD4+ or CD8+ T cells sorted from blood, collected in a trial of the OX40 agonist ivuxolimab. The chain joins TRBV2 to TRBJ1-2; D call uncertain. CDR3 loop: CASSDGVRSYGYTF. The DNA for the CDR3 is TGTGCCAGCAGTGACGGGGTAAGGAGCTATGGCTACACCTTC.